This is a list of T cell receptor beta chains from one sample in a study of T cells in Graves' hyperthyroidism and ophthalmopathy. MiXCR, applied by TCRdb to the multiplex PCR reads, yields one record per CDR3 protein. Of 35,000 or so distinct CDR3 sequences in the sample, 40% to 65% were seen once. Material: blood. These receptors all stem from a man aged 40-50 years with Graves' ophthalmopathy. CDR3s include the opening cysteine and the closing phenylalanine or tryptophan. The D gene is left open where the match is weak. Size is stated for part of the rows, as once, few or many counts, or as a class when the clone is expanded.

clone size: NA; D gene: TRBD1; J gene: TRBJ1-5; V gene: TRBV6-1; CDR3 DNA: TGTGCCAGCACCGAACGTGGAGGGGGCCTCTACGAGCATTTT; CDR3 protein: CASTERGGGLYEHF
clone size: NA; D gene: TRBD2; J gene: TRBJ2-1; V gene: TRBV7-3; CDR3 DNA: TGTGCCAGCACTAGCGGACGAAGGCCCTACAATGAGCAGTTCTTC; CDR3 protein: CASTSGRRPYNEQFF
clone size: NA; D gene: TRBD1; J gene: TRBJ1-5; V gene: TRBV4-1; CDR3 DNA: TGCGCCAGCAGCCAGACAGGGGGCAATCAGCCCCAGCATTTT; CDR3 protein: CASSQTGGNQPQHF
clone size: NA; D gene: TRBD1; J gene: TRBJ1-4; V gene: TRBV2; CDR3 DNA: TGTGCCAGCAGTGATGGGGGACAGGGCCGGTATCAAAAACTGTTTTTT; CDR3 protein: CASSDGGQGRYQKLFF
clone size: NA; D gene: TRBD1; J gene: TRBJ1-3; V gene: TRBV5-1; CDR3 DNA: TGCGCCGGCAGCCCCGGGACAGGGGGTATCAGAAACACCATATACTTT; CDR3 protein: CAGSPGTGGIRNTIYF
clone size: many; D gene: TRBD2; J gene: TRBJ2-5; V gene: TRBV7-9; CDR3 DNA: TGTGCCAGCACTACAACGCGGGGGGTCCAAGAGACCCAGTACTTC; CDR3 protein: CASTTTRGVQETQYF
clone size: once; D gene: TRBD1; J gene: TRBJ1-6; V gene: TRBV19; CDR3 DNA: TGTGCCAGTAGTATAGCGGACAGGGGGGCTTCACCCCTCCACTTT; CDR3 protein: CASSIADRGASPLHF
clone size: NA; D gene: TRBD2; J gene: TRBJ2-3; V gene: TRBV6-4; CDR3 DNA: TGTGCCAGCAGCGGGACTAGCGTGAACACAGATACGCGGTATTTT; CDR3 protein: CASSGTSVNTDTRYF
clone size: medium-sized; D gene: NA; J gene: TRBJ2-7; V gene: TRBV20-1; CDR3 DNA: TGCAGTGCTGTACAGGGTGGACGCTACGAGCAGTACTTC; CDR3 protein: CSAVQGGRYEQYF
clone size: medium-sized; D gene: NA; J gene: TRBJ1-2; V gene: TRBV20-1; CDR3 DNA: TGCAGTGCTCCTGACATGGCGGGCTACACCTTC; CDR3 protein: CSAPDMAGYTF
clone size: few; D gene: TRBD2; J gene: TRBJ2-1; V gene: TRBV25-1; CDR3 DNA: TGTGCCAGCAGTGACGGGACTACGGGAAGGTCCTACAATGAGCAGTTCTTC; CDR3 protein: CASSDGTTGRSYNEQFF
clone size: many; D gene: NA; J gene: TRBJ1-5; V gene: TRBV28; CDR3 DNA: TGTGCCAGCAGTTCCCTCGGCAGGGAGAATAGCAATCAGCCCCAGCATTTT; CDR3 protein: CASSSLGRENSNQPQHF
clone size: many; D gene: NA; J gene: TRBJ2-5; V gene: TRBV6-6; CDR3 DNA: TGTGCCAGCAGTTACGCGAGGGTCCAAGAGACCCAGTACTTC; CDR3 protein: CASSYARVQETQYF
clone size: many; D gene: NA; J gene: TRBJ2-3; V gene: TRBV11-2; CDR3 DNA: TGTGCCAGCAGCTTAGTCGGCGGCGAATATAGCACAGATACGCAGTATTTT; CDR3 protein: CASSLVGGEYSTDTQYF
clone size: NA; D gene: NA; J gene: TRBJ1-3; V gene: TRBV4-1; CDR3 DNA: TGCGCCAGCAGCAAGGGAACTAGCGGGAGCACCATATATTTT; CDR3 protein: CASSKGTSGSTIYF
clone size: many; D gene: NA; J gene: TRBJ1-6; V gene: TRBV12-3/TRBV12-4; CDR3 DNA: TGTGCCAGCAGTTTTTTCCCGAGGAATTCACCCCTCCACTTT; CDR3 protein: CASSFFPRNSPLHF
clone size: NA; D gene: TRBD1; J gene: TRBJ1-2; V gene: TRBV29-1; CDR3 DNA: TGCAGCGTTACGACAGGGGGCGATGGCTACACCTTC; CDR3 protein: CSVTTGGDGYTF
clone size: few; D gene: NA; J gene: TRBJ1-6; V gene: TRBV25-1; CDR3 DNA: TGTGCCAGCAGTGGGCATGCCGACAGTTATAATTCATCCCTTCACTTT; CDR3 protein: CASSGHADSYNSSLHF
clone size: medium-sized; D gene: NA; J gene: TRBJ2-7; V gene: TRBV10-2; CDR3 DNA: TGCGCCAGCGGGGGAGGGCAGGGGGCCTACGAGCAGTACTTC; CDR3 protein: CASGGGQGAYEQYF
clone size: many; D gene: TRBD2; J gene: TRBJ2-7; V gene: TRBV5-1; CDR3 DNA: TGCGCCAGCAGCAGGCGGGGGGAGCAGTACTTC; CDR3 protein: CASSRRGEQYF
clone size: many; D gene: TRBD2; J gene: TRBJ2-3; V gene: TRBV6-2/TRBV6-3; CDR3 DNA: TGTGCCAGCAGATTAGCGGGGGTTGGCGAAGATACGCAGTATTTT; CDR3 protein: CASRLAGVGEDTQYF
clone size: many; D gene: NA; J gene: TRBJ1-2; V gene: TRBV11-2; CDR3 DNA: TGTGCCAGCAGCTTCCGCCAGGGCTACACCTTC; CDR3 protein: CASSFRQGYTF
clone size: medium-sized; D gene: NA; J gene: TRBJ1-2; V gene: TRBV25-1; CDR3 DNA: TGTGCCAGCAGTACGGTTGGAATCAACTATGGCTACACCTTC; CDR3 protein: CASSTVGINYGYTF
clone size: large; D gene: NA; J gene: TRBJ2-3; V gene: TRBV7-3; CDR3 DNA: TGTGCCAGCAGCTTAATAGGCCGCGCAGATACGCAGTATTTT; CDR3 protein: CASSLIGRADTQYF
clone size: NA; D gene: NA; J gene: TRBJ2-3; V gene: TRBV9; CDR3 DNA: TGTGCCAGCAACGGTTATTCCGACACGCAGTATTTT; CDR3 protein: CASNGYSDTQYF
clone size: many; D gene: TRBD1; J gene: TRBJ2-1; V gene: TRBV28; CDR3 DNA: TGTGCCAGCACCCCAACCCCGGGACAGGGGGCGTACAATGAGCAGTTCTTC; CDR3 protein: CASTPTPGQGAYNEQFF
clone size: many; D gene: TRBD1; J gene: TRBJ2-7; V gene: TRBV28; CDR3 DNA: TGTGCCAGCAGAGGGACAGGCGATTCCTACGAGCAGTACTTC; CDR3 protein: CASRGTGDSYEQYF
clone size: NA; D gene: NA; J gene: TRBJ2-5; V gene: TRBV10-2; CDR3 DNA: TGCGCCAGCAGTGAGGAGCGGGAGACCCAGTACTTC; CDR3 protein: CASSEERETQYF
clone size: NA; D gene: NA; J gene: TRBJ2-3; V gene: TRBV5-5; CDR3 DNA: TGTGCCAGCAGCTTGTCAGGGGTCCGGGCAGATACGCAGTATTTT; CDR3 protein: CASSLSGVRADTQYF
clone size: many; D gene: TRBD1; J gene: TRBJ1-4; V gene: TRBV12-3/TRBV12-4; CDR3 DNA: TGTGCCAGCAGTTTAGCGACCGGGACAGGGGGAGAAAAACTGTTTTTT; CDR3 protein: CASSLATGTGGEKLFF
clone size: many; D gene: NA; J gene: TRBJ1-2; V gene: TRBV6-5; CDR3 DNA: TGTGCCAGCAGCCAGACACCTAACTATGGCTACACCTTC; CDR3 protein: CASSQTPNYGYTF
clone size: NA; D gene: NA; J gene: TRBJ1-1; V gene: TRBV6-5; CDR3 DNA: TGTGCCAGCACCACCCCCGGGGGGGCTGAAGCTTTCTTT; CDR3 protein: CASTTPGGAEAFF
clone size: many; D gene: NA; J gene: TRBJ1-5; V gene: TRBV28; CDR3 DNA: TGTGCCAGCAGTTTATCATTACAGGGAAAACAGCCCCAGCATTTT; CDR3 protein: CASSLSLQGKQPQHF
clone size: NA; D gene: NA; J gene: TRBJ2-2; V gene: TRBV7-3; CDR3 DNA: TGTGCCAGCAGCTTAACTCGGATGGGGGTAGACACCGGGGAGCTGTTTTTT; CDR3 protein: CASSLTRMGVDTGELFF
clone size: medium-sized; D gene: NA; J gene: TRBJ2-7; V gene: TRBV20-1; CDR3 DNA: TGCAGTGCTCGACTAGGGGGTGGCGAGCAGTACTTC; CDR3 protein: CSARLGGGEQYF
clone size: NA; D gene: NA; J gene: TRBJ1-2; V gene: TRBV20-1; CDR3 DNA: TGCAGTGCTTCAGGGGCCACAGGGTTTGACTATGGCTACACCTTC; CDR3 protein: CSASGATGFDYGYTF
clone size: many; D gene: NA; J gene: TRBJ2-5; V gene: TRBV4-2; CDR3 DNA: TGTGCCAGCAGCCAAGATCTTGTCAGCCAAGAGACCCAGTACTTC; CDR3 protein: CASSQDLVSQETQYF
clone size: many; D gene: NA; J gene: TRBJ1-2; V gene: TRBV20-1; CDR3 DNA: TGCAGTGCTAGAGGGGCGATGAGGGCTAACTATGGCTACACCTTC; CDR3 protein: CSARGAMRANYGYTF
clone size: NA; D gene: NA; J gene: TRBJ2-1; V gene: TRBV28; CDR3 DNA: TGTGCCAGCAGTTTATCAGGGTTAACCGGAGATACGCAGTTCTTC; CDR3 protein: CASSLSGLTGDTQFF
clone size: once; D gene: NA; J gene: TRBJ2-3; V gene: TRBV11-3; CDR3 DNA: TGTGTCAGCAGTTCGCCACAGGGTAACACAGATACGCAGTATTTT; CDR3 protein: CVSSSPQGNTDTQYF
clone size: many; D gene: NA; J gene: TRBJ2-7; V gene: TRBV18; CDR3 DNA: TGTGCCAGCTCACCACCGTACAGGTTCTACGAGCAGTACTTC; CDR3 protein: CASSPPYRFYEQYF
clone size: NA; D gene: NA; J gene: TRBJ1-5; V gene: TRBV11-2; CDR3 DNA: TGTGCCAGCAGCTCGGCAGATAGCAATCAGCCCCAGCATTTT; CDR3 protein: CASSSADSNQPQHF
clone size: many; D gene: NA; J gene: TRBJ1-5; V gene: TRBV5-1; CDR3 DNA: TGCGCCAGCAGCTTGCGCGGGGGAACCAATCAGCCCCAGCATTTT; CDR3 protein: CASSLRGGTNQPQHF
clone size: NA; D gene: NA; J gene: TRBJ2-5; V gene: TRBV12-3/TRBV12-4; CDR3 DNA: TGTGCCAGCAGCCTGGAGGAGAATCAGTACTTC; CDR3 protein: CASSLEENQYF
clone size: many; D gene: NA; J gene: TRBJ1-6; V gene: TRBV6-1; CDR3 DNA: TGTGCCAGCAGTGAAGTCTCACCCCTCCACTTT; CDR3 protein: CASSEVSPLHF
clone size: many; D gene: NA; J gene: TRBJ2-1; V gene: TRBV5-5; CDR3 DNA: TGTGCCAGCAGCTTGGGGGGCTCCTACAATGAGCAGTTCTTC; CDR3 protein: CASSLGGSYNEQFF